Below are 5 T cell receptor beta chains sequenced from a single sample in a study of blood T cell repertoires in COVID-19. The table came from immunoSEQ multiplex PCR; TCRdb's copy has only in-frame clones and leaves some out. The table has around 47,000 clones, under 90% seen once; the top ten hold approximately 8.8%. Source material: peripheral blood. The receptors come from a man older than 75 with active or convalescent COVID-19.

J is TRBJ1-2 and V is TRBV20-1; 10 bases are a match to TRBD1. V was pared by 3 bases and J by 8 bases, with 12 bases of the junction left unmatched. The CDR3 contains 15 residues. Germline loops: CDR1 DFQATT, CDR2 SNEGSKA (reference sequence). CDR3 sequence (DNA): TGCAGTGCTAGTCTCCTGACAGGGGGCTCGGGGGGCTACACCTTC. This sequence encodes CSASLLTGGSGGYTF.

This clone was counted once. The chain joins TRBV10-3 to TRBJ2-7; 7 bases agree with TRBD2. The V gene end was trimmed by 0 bases and the J gene end by 4 bases; junction bases not matched to a gene: 12. Germline assignment: CDR1 ENHRY and CDR2 SYGVKD. This CDR3 comprises 17 residues. The CDR3, as DNA: TGTGCCATCAGTGAGTCGACCGGACTAGGCGGGGTGTACGAGCAGTACTTC. It encodes CAISESTGLGGVYEQYF.

This chain links TRBV18 with TRBJ2-7; possibly TRBD2 for D (7 bases). The V and J ends lost 5 bases and 5 bases respectively, with 10 bases between them. CDR1 is KGHSH and CDR2 is LQKENI in the germline V gene. The CDR3 runs to 12 residues. The CDR3 reads CASSAGANEQYF. CDR3 DNA sequence: TGTGCCAGCTCAGCGGGGGCGAACGAGCAGTACTTC.

This clone was seen once. The V gene is TRBV11-2, the J gene TRBJ2-7; 12 bases map to TRBD2. V lost 5 bases, J lost 3 bases, and 14 bases stayed unmatched. From germline, CDR1 is SGHAT and CDR2 FQNNGV. The CDR3 is made up of 18 amino acids. CDR3 amino acids: CASSLRLAGELSGYEQYF. In nucleotides, the CDR3 is TGTGCCAGCAGCCTCAGACTAGCGGGAGAGTTAAGCGGCTACGAGCAGTACTTC.

V and J are TRBV7-2 and TRBJ2-1; 8 bases agree with TRBD2. The V and J ends lost 6 bases and 5 bases, in that order; junction bases with no gene match: 12. The germline CDR1 and CDR2 sequences are SGHTA and FQGNSA. The length of the CDR3 is 16 residues. The CDR3 here is CASSRAALAVDNEQFF. The CDR3 region has the DNA TGTGCCAGCAGTCGGGCGGCACTAGCGGTAGACAATGAGCAGTTCTTC.